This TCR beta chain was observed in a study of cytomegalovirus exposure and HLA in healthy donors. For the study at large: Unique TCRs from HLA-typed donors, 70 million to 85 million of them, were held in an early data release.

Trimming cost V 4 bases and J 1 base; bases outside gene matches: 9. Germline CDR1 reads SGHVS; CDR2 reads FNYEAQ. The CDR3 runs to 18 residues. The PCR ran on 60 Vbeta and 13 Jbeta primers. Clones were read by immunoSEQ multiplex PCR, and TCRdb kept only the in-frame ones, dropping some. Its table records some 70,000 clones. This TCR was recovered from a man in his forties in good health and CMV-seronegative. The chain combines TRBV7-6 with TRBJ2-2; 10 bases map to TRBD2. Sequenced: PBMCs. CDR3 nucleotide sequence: TGTGCCAGCAGCTCTCTACCCAGCGGGGGGGGGAACACCGGGGAGCTGTTTTTT. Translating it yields CASSSLPSGGGNTGELFF.